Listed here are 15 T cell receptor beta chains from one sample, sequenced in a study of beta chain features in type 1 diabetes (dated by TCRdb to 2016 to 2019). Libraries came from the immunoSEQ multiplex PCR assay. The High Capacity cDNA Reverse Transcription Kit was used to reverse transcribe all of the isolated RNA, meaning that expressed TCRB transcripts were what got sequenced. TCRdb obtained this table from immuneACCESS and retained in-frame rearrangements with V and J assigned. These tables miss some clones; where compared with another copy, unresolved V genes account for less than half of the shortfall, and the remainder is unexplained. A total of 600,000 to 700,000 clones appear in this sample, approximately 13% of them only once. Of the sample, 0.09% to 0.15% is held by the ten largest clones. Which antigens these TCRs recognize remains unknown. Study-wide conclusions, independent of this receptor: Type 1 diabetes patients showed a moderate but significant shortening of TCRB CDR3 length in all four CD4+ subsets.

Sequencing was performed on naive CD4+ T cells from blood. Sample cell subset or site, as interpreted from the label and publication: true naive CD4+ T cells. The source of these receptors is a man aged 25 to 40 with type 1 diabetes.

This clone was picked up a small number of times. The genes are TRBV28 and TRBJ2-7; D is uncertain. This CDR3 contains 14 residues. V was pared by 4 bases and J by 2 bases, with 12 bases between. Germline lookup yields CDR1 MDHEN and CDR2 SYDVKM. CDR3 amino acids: CASSWTAGPYEQYF. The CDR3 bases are TGTGCCAGCAGTTGGACGGCCGGCCCCTACGAGCAGTACTTC. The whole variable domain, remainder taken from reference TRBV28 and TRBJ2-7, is DVKVTQSSRYLVKRTGEKVFLECVQDMDHENMFWYRQDPGLGLRLIYFSYDVKMKEKGDIPEGYSVSREKKERFSLILESASTNQTSMYLCASSWTAGPYEQYFGPGTRLTVT.

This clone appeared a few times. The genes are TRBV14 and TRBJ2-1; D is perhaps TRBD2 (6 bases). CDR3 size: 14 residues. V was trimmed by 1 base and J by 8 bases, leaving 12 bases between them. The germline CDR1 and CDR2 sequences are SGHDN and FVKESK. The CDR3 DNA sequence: TGTGCCAGCAGCCAAGGAGCGGGCCCCCATGAGCAGTTCTTC. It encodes CASSQGAGPHEQFF.

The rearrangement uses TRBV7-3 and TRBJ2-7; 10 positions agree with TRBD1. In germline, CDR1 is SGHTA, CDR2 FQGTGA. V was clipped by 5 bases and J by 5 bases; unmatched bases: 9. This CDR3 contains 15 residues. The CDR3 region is CASSPMGQGINEQYF. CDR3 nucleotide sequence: TGTGCCAGCAGCCCGATGGGACAGGGGATTAACGAGCAGTACTTC. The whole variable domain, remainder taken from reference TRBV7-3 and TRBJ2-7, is GAGVSQTPSNKVTEKGKYVELRCDPISGHTALYWYRQSLGQGPEFLIYFQGTGAADDSGLPNDRFFAVRPEGSVSTLKIQRTERGDSAVYLCASSPMGQGINEQYFGPGTRLTVT.

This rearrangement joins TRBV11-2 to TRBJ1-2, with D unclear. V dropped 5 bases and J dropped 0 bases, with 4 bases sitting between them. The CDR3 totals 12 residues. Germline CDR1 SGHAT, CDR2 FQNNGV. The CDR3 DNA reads TGTGCCAGCAGCGGGGCTAACTATGGCTACACCTTC. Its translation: CASSGANYGYTF.

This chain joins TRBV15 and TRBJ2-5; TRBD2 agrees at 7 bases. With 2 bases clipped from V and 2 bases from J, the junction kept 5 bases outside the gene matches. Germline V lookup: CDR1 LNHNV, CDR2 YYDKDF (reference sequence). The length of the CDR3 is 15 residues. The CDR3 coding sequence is TGTGCCACCAGCAGACAGCCGGGAGGACAAGAGACCCAGTACTTC. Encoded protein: CATSRQPGGQETQYF. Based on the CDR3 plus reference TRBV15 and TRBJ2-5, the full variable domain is DAMVIQNPRYQVTQFGKPVTLSCSQTLNHNVMYWYQQKSSQAPKLLFHYYDKDFNNEADTPDNFQSRRPNTSFCFLDIRSPGLGDTAMYLCATSRQPGGQETQYFGPGTRLLVL.

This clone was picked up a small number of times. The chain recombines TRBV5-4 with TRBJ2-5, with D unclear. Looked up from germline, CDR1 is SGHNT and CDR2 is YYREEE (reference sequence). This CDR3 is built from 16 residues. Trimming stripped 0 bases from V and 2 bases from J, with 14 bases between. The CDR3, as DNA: TGTGCCAGCAGCTTGGGGGCCGATTGGGGACAAGAGACCCAGTACTTC. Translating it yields CASSLGADWGQETQYF.

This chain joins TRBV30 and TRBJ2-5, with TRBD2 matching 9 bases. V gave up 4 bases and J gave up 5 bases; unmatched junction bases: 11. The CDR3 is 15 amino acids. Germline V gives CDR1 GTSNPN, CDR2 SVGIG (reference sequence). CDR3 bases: TGTGCCTGGAACCGGGCTGGCGGGGGGGAGGAGACCCAGTACTTC. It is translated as CAWNRAGGGEETQYF.

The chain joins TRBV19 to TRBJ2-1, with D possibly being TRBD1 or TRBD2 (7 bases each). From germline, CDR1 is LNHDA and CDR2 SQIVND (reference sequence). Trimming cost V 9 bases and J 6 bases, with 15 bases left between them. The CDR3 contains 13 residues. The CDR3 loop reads CASCRGGLNEQFF. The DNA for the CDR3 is TGTGCCAGCTGCAGGGGGGGTCTCAATGAGCAGTTCTTC.

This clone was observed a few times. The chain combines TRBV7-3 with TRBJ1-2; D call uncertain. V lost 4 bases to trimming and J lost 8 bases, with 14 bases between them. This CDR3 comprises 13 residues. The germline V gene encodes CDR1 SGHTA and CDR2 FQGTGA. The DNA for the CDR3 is TGTGCCAGCAGCTCCTATGGGTCGGAAGGCTACACCTTC. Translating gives CASSSYGSEGYTF.

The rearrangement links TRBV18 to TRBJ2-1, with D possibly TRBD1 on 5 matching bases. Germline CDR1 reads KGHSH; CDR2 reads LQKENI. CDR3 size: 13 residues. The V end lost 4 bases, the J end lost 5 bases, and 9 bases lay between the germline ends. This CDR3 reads CASSQDTHNEQFF. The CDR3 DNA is TGTGCCAGCTCACAGGACACCCACAATGAGCAGTTCTTC. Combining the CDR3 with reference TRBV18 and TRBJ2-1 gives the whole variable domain NAGVMQNPRHLVRRRGQEARLRCSPMKGHSHVYWYRQLPEEGLKFMVYLQKENIIDESGMPKERFSAEFPKEGPSILRIQQVVRGDSAAYFCASSQDTHNEQFFGPGTRLTVL.

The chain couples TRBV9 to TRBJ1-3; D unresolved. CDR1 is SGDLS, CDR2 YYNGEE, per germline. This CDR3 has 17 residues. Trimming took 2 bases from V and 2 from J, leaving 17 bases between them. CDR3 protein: CASSVQLAPEPGNTIYF. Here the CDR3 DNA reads TGTGCCAGCAGCGTCCAGCTCGCCCCCGAGCCTGGAAACACCATATATTTT.

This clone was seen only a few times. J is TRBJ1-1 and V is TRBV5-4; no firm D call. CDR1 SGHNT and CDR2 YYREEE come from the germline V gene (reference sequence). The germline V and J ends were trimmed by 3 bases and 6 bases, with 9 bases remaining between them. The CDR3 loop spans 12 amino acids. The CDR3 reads CASSSLVSEAFF. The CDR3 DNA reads TGTGCCAGCAGCTCACTGGTCTCTGAAGCTTTCTTT.

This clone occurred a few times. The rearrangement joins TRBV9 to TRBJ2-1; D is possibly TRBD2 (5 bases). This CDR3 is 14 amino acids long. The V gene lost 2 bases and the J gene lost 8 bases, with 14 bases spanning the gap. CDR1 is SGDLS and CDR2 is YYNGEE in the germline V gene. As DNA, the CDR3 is TGTGCCAGCAGCGTTGTCGGGGTGGAGGATGAGCAGTTCTTC. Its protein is CASSVVGVEDEQFF.

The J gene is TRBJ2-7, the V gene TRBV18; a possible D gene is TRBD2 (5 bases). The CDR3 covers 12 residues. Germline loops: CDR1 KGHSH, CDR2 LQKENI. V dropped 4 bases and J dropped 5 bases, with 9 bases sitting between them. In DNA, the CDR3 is TGTGCCAGCTCACGAGGGCGAGACGAGCAGTACTTC. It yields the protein CASSRGRDEQYF.

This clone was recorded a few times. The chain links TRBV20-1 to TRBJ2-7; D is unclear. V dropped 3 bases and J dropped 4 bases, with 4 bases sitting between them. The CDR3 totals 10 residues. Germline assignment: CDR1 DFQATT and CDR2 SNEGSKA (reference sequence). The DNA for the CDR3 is TGCAGTGCTAGGATTTACGAGCAGTACTTC. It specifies CSARIYEQYF.